This paragraph covers one TCR beta chain sequence. Antigen unknown. The table came from immunoSEQ multiplex PCR; TCRdb's copy has only in-frame clones and leaves some out. The data contain over 45,000 clones, 60% to 85% of them singletons. This entry is derived from a study of vaccination effects on CD4 cells after COVID-19. Study-wide context: Either the mRNA-1273 or the BNT162b2 vaccine was given to participants as two doses. Notes on the study in general: Of the vaccine-induced clones from healthy vaccinees, merely 1 of 255 recognized common cold coronaviruses as well. Researchers reported few convalescent patients and no early post-infection timepoints in the study.

It was after more than nine days of culture that CD4+ T cells were isolated. On days 3 and 7, fresh IL-2 medium replaced half the medium. V lost 4 bases to trimming and J lost 1 base; unmatched junction nucleotides: 12. Per germline, CDR1 SGHVS and CDR2 FQNEAQ. The CDR3 has 17 residues. The sample here was CD4+ T cells from PBMCs cultured without peptide, taken before COVID-19 vaccination. The J gene is TRBJ2-7, the V gene TRBV7-8; 8 nucleotides match TRBD1. The clonotype was recovered from a human donor who received a COVID-19 vaccine. CDR3 coding DNA: TGTGCCAGCAGCTCGCAAGGAGCAGGGGGCAGGTCCTACGAGCAGTACGTC. Protein: CASSSQGAGGRSYEQYV.